These T cell receptor beta chains were read from a single sample in a study of graft-versus-host responses after intestinal transplantation. Sequencing was performed with immunoSEQ multiplex PCR; in TCRdb, only in-frame clones are kept and a portion is missing. The sample gives roughly 14,000 clones, 29% of which show up once; 3.9% is in the top ten. The source was alloreactive CD4+ T cells from a mixed lymphocyte reaction culture, collected before intestinal transplant. The source of these receptors is a human patient who received an intestinal transplant. CDR3s include the opening cysteine and the closing phenylalanine or tryptophan. The D gene is left open where the match is weak. Clone size, where shown, is once, few, many, or a class for clones that have expanded.

medium-sized | TRBD1 | TRBJ2-7 | TRBV5-6 | TGTGCCAGCAGTTTAAACCGGGACAGGGGCGACGAGCAGTACTTC | CASSLNRDRGDEQYF
few | . | TRBJ2-1 | TRBV5-8 | TGTGCCAGCAGCTTTGGTGGCTCCTACAATGAGCAGTTCTTC | CASSFGGSYNEQFF
. | . | TRBJ2-7 | TRBV6-6 | TGTGCCAGCAGTTACTCGGCAACTTCCTACGAGCAGTACTTC | CASSYSATSYEQYF
few | . | TRBJ1-2 | TRBV6-6 | TGTGCCAGCAGCCGGACTGGCGATGGCTACACCTTC | CASSRTGDGYTF
. | . | TRBJ1-1 | TRBV6-1 | TGTGCCAGCAGTGAATCTGGCCGGGTTTCGGTCACCGGCAGGCGGAACACTGAAGCTTTCTTT | CASSESGRVSVTGRRNTEAFF
few | . | TRBJ1-2 | TRBV7-2 | TGTGCCAGCAGCTTAGAGTCGGGGTACTATGGCTACACCTTC | CASSLESGYYGYTF
. | . | TRBJ2-1 | TRBV27 | TGTGCCAGCATCATCGCGGCCTACAATGAGCAGTTCTTC | CASIIAAYNEQFF
. | . | TRBJ2-1 | TRBV18 | TGTGCCAGCTCACCAAATCTTGGCGAGCAGGGAGGTGAGCAGTTCTTC | CASSPNLGEQGGEQFF
few | . | TRBJ2-1 | TRBV5-1 | TGCGCCAGCAGCTTGTACGGGGAGATGATCAATGAGCAGTTCTTC | CASSLYGEMINEQFF
. | TRBD1 | TRBJ2-3 | TRBV7-9 | TGTGCCAGCAGCTTGGCAGGGGGCATCGCAGATACGCAGTATTTT | CASSLAGGIADTQYF
. | . | TRBJ1-1 | TRBV6-5 | TGTGCCAGCAGTTACGACAGGAGGAACACTGAAGCTTTCTTT | CASSYDRRNTEAFF
few | . | TRBJ1-1 | TRBV5-1 | TGCGCCAGCAGAGGAGGGGATACTGAAGCTTTCTTT | CASRGGDTEAFF
few | . | TRBJ1-4 | TRBV6-5 | TGTGCCAGCAGTACATCCGGGTTTCAGAATGAAAAACTGTTTTTT | CASSTSGFQNEKLFF
medium-sized | . | TRBJ1-4 | TRBV7-9 | TGTGCCAGCAGCCCGGGCCTTTGGAAGGGGTATGAAAAACTGTTTTTT | CASSPGLWKGYEKLFF
few | . | TRBJ1-5 | TRBV4-2 | TGTGCCAGCAGCCAAGAGGGACACGGCAATCAGCCCCAGCATTTT | CASSQEGHGNQPQHF
few | . | TRBJ2-7 | TRBV18 | TGTGCCAGCTCACCTCTTACTGCGGCCCTTTTCACCTACGAGCAGTACTTC | CASSPLTAALFTYEQYF
. | TRBD1 | TRBJ1-1 | TRBV14 | TGTGCCAGCAGCGCGCAGGGGGCGGACACTGAAGCTTTCTTT | CASSAQGADTEAFF
few | . | TRBJ2-6 | TRBV5-1 | TGCGCCAGCAGCTCTGGGGCCAACGTCCTGACTTTC | CASSSGANVLTF
. | . | TRBJ2-3 | TRBV2 | TGTGCCAGCAGTGACAGCCCCCGGGTGGGGATCCGATACGTGGATACGCAGTATTTT | CASSDSPRVGIRYVDTQYF
few | . | TRBJ2-2 | TRBV6-1 | TGTGCCAGCAGTGACGCCGGGGGAGCTTGGGGCGGGGAGCTGTTTTTT | CASSDAGGAWGGELFF
few | . | TRBJ1-1 | TRBV5-1 | TGCGCCAGCAGCCACTCACCTCAGAGGGTGAACACTGAAGCTTTCTTT | CASSHSPQRVNTEAFF
few | . | TRBJ2-1 | TRBV19 | TGTGCCAGTACAGTCACGGCTCCACTTTACAATGAGCAGTTCTTC | CASTVTAPLYNEQFF
few | TRBD1 | TRBJ2-7 | TRBV4-3 | TGCGCCAGCAGCCCGCGGGTCCGGACAGGGGGCCTAGAGCAGTACTTC | CASSPRVRTGGLEQYF
. | . | TRBJ1-2 | TRBV28 | TGTGCCAGCAGTTTACCGGGAGTGCACTATGGCTACACCTTC | CASSLPGVHYGYTF
. | . | TRBJ1-1 | TRBV7-8 | TGTGCCAGCAGCCAGCCAGGGTACACTGAAGCTTTCTTT | CASSQPGYTEAFF
few | . | TRBJ1-3 | TRBV4-1 | TGCGCCAGCAGCCAAGCGTGGGTGCGGAGCTCTGGAAACACCATATATTTT | CASSQAWVRSSGNTIYF
. | TRBD1 | TRBJ1-1 | TRBV6-5 | TGTGCCAGCGGGGACAGGGGGAAAGCTTTCTTT | CASGDRGKAFF
. | TRBD1 | TRBJ1-1 | TRBV6-5 | TGTGCCAGCAGTTACTCATACAGGGGAAACACTGAAGCTTTCTTT | CASSYSYRGNTEAFF
. | TRBD2 | TRBJ2-7 | TRBV5-1 | TGCGCCAGCACGGGGGGGCCTAGCGGGAGTCGAGGGGAGCAGTACTTC | CASTGGPSGSRGEQYF
. | . | TRBJ1-3 | TRBV19 | TGTGCCAGTAGTAGGTGGAACGCCATATATTTT | CASSRWNAIYF
few | . | TRBJ1-3 | TRBV5-1 | TGCGCCAGCAGCCCAACCCCCCCAGGGACTGGAAACACCATATATTTT | CASSPTPPGTGNTIYF
few | . | TRBJ2-3 | TRBV9 | TGTGCCAGCAGCGTGGGAAGCCGGGACCTCACAGATACGCAGTATTTT | CASSVGSRDLTDTQYF
. | TRBD2 | TRBJ2-7 | TRBV14 | TGTGCCAGCAGCCGACTAGCGGTGAACTCCTACGAGCAGTACTTC | CASSRLAVNSYEQYF
. | . | TRBJ2-2 | TRBV21-1 | TGTGCCAGCAGCAAGGCGGGAGGAACGAACACCGGGGAGCTGTTTTTT | CASSKAGGTNTGELFF
once | TRBD2 | TRBJ2-7 | TRBV18 | TGTGCCCGCGCACTCTACCAGACTAGCGGAGGGGGGGAGCAGTACTTC | CARALYQTSGGGEQYF
few | TRBD2 | TRBJ2-1 | TRBV5-5 | TGTGCCAGCAGCTTGGCCAGAGGACTAGCGGCCTACAATGAGCAGTTCTTC | CASSLARGLAAYNEQFF
few | . | TRBJ2-5 | TRBV4-2 | TGTGCCAGCAGCTTTCCCACCCAAGAGACCCAGTACTTC | CASSFPTQETQYF
few | . | TRBJ1-5 | TRBV16 | TGTGCCAGCAGCCAATTTCGACAGGCCCAGCATTTT | CASSQFRQAQHF
. | . | TRBJ2-3 | TRBV9 | TGTGCCAGCAGCGTCCGTCATACTACAGATACGCAGTATTTT | CASSVRHTTDTQYF
few | . | TRBJ2-3 | TRBV7-2 | TGTGCCAGCAGCTTACGGCCTAAAGATACGCAGTATTTT | CASSLRPKDTQYF
medium-sized | . | TRBJ1-1 | TRBV6-5 | TGTGCCAGCAGTCGGGGCCGGACTGAAGCTTTCTTT | CASSRGRTEAFF
once | . | TRBJ1-2 | TRBV28 | TGTGCCAGCAGCTTGCCCGCCTATGGCTACACCTTC | CASSLPAYGYTF
. | . | TRBJ1-2 | TRBV11-2 | TGTGCCAGCAGCTTAGCGAACCCTCCTCTGAACTATGGCTACACCTTC | CASSLANPPLNYGYTF
. | . | TRBJ1-4 | TRBV20-1 | TGCAGTGCTAGAGGGGACCGAAAACTGTTTTTT | CSARGDRKLFF
. | TRBD2 | TRBJ2-2 | TRBV10-3 | TGTGCCATCAGCCTGGGACTAGCGGGAGTAAACTTGAACGGGGAGCTGTTTTTT | CAISLGLAGVNLNGELFF
few | TRBD1 | TRBJ1-2 | TRBV7-9 | TGTGCCAGCAGCCCCCAGACAGGGTTGAGTGGCTACACCTTC | CASSPQTGLSGYTF
. | . | TRBJ2-1 | TRBV4-3 | TGCGCCAGCAGCCAAGACCTATTGGGGGAGCAGTTCTTC | CASSQDLLGEQFF
. | . | TRBJ2-5 | TRBV4-2 | TGTGCCAGCAGCCAAGAAAGCCAGACCCAGTACTTC | CASSQESQTQYF
. | . | TRBJ2-2 | TRBV4-2 | TGTGCCAGCAGTCCTGGGGGTATGACGCCCGGGGAGCTGTTTTTT | CASSPGGMTPGELFF
few | TRBD1 | TRBJ1-1 | TRBV6-4 | TGTGCCAGCAGGGTGGGACAGGGGGCGACTGAAGCTTTCTTT | CASRVGQGATEAFF
few | . | TRBJ2-2 | TRBV9 | TGTGCCAGCAGCGTAGACGGGTGGGCCGGGGAGCTGTTTTTT | CASSVDGWAGELFF
medium-sized | . | TRBJ1-2 | TRBV7-2 | TGTGCCAGCAGCTTAGGTTCCAGGGAGCCCACTAACTATGGCTACACCTTC | CASSLGSREPTNYGYTF
once | . | TRBJ2-3 | TRBV5-1 | TGCGCCAGCAGCTTGGCCAAAAGCGCGGATGGCACAGATACGCAGTATTTT | CASSLAKSADGTDTQYF
few | TRBD1 | TRBJ1-2 | TRBV6-1 | TGTGCCAGCAGTCGGGACAGGGGAAACTATGGCTACACCTTC | CASSRDRGNYGYTF